This is a list of T cell receptor beta chains from one sample in a study of T cells in Graves' hyperthyroidism and ophthalmopathy. MiXCR, applied by TCRdb to the multiplex PCR reads, yields one record per CDR3 protein. Of approximately 700,000 distinct CDR3 sequences in the sample, roughly 15% were seen once. Sequencing was performed on blood. These receptors were taken from a man between 18 and 35 years old with Graves' hyperthyroidism. The CDR3 runs from the conserved cysteine through the conserved F or W. A row's size may be missing; if present it is once, few, many or a size class.

many,TRBJ1-6,TRBV3-1,CASSQDLGSPLHF
few,TRBJ1-1,TRBV7-2,CAGSFLPGDTEAFF
many,TRBJ2-7,TRBV30,CAWSGGVLYEQYF
few,TRBJ1-2,TRBV2,CASTEGTTYGYTF
-,TRBJ2-3,TRBV2,CAIGLAGTDTQYF
many,TRBJ2-3,TRBV20-1,CSAPGRPLRDTQYF
many,TRBJ2-7,TRBV6-1,CASSGPSGVNLPTYEQYF
-,TRBJ2-3,TRBV2,CASIGAGGRTDTQYF
-,TRBJ2-3,TRBV4-2,CASSPKSGSTDTQYF
many,TRBJ2-3,TRBV7-2,CASSRSRRSTDTQYF
many,TRBJ1-1,TRBV5-6,CASSRQANTEAFF
-,TRBJ2-5,TRBV29-1,CSVMSGRHKGYQETQYF
many,TRBJ2-1,TRBV28,CASRIQGFPYNEQFF
many,TRBJ2-5,TRBV18,CASSPPNSGQETQYF
large,TRBJ1-1,TRBV28,CASSLQTGNTEAFF
many,TRBJ2-7,TRBV20-1,CSARDPTSGSSYEQYF
-,TRBJ2-3,TRBV19,CASSLLAGEGTHTQYF
-,TRBJ2-1,TRBV29-1,CSVPSGRAENEQFF
many,TRBJ2-1,TRBV5-1,CASSLDGFPSRSYNEQFF
many,TRBJ2-5,TRBV28,CASSLTYIKETQYF
-,TRBJ2-1,TRBV6-6,CASSYYLTGTASYNEQFF
many,TRBJ2-1,TRBV10-3,CAISPEDAAYNEQFF
few,TRBJ2-1,TRBV3-1,CASSLYYAFSDSDHNEQFF
few,TRBJ1-6,TRBV28,CASSLLEGDSPLHF
few,TRBJ2-5,TRBV24-1,CATSDMGTGRGETQYF